The sequence of this T cell receptor (beta chain) was determined in a study of T cells after yellow fever vaccination. Overall study: Preparing low-cell-number fractions relied on SMART-Seq v4 Ultra Low Input.

Using its own MiXCR run on the 5' RACE reads, TCRdb lists one record per CDR3 protein. The table records about 370,000 distinct CDR3 sequences, 9.5% to 13% of them present only once. V was clipped by 3 bases and J by 2 bases, with 8 bases between them. The CDR3 extends over 12 amino acids. CDR1 SQVTM and CDR2 ANQGSEA come from the germline V gene. For this clonotype: The antigen is undetermined.

Study results and limitations: Abundant clonotypes from the bulk population could have been carried over as contaminants into FACS-sorted repertoires. Post-booster samples contained most primary-vaccination clones (more than 95% CD4, about 90% CD8).

This TCR derives from a young man who received the YFV17D yellow fever vaccine. The chain combines TRBV29-1 with TRBJ2-7; D may match TRBD1 or TRBD2 (5 bases each). Source: PBMCs, taken on the day of the first yellow fever vaccination. The CDR3 sequence is CSVELGAYEQYF. In nucleotides, the CDR3 is TGCAGCGTTGAGCTGGGGGCCTACGAGCAGTACTTC.